This T cell receptor (beta chain) originates from a study of blood T cell repertoires in COVID-19 (dated by TCRdb to the early 2020s). General notes on the study: The collaborator samples originated in the United States, Italy and Spain and spanned the acute and convalescent phases of COVID-19. The prospective study material was composed of cDNA or gDNA derived from T cells, B-cell-depleted T cells, or PBMCs. The dataset comprised deeply sampled blood TCRbeta repertoires from subjects exposed to, actively infected with, or recovered from COVID-19. A freely available public database, intended as a resource for researchers studying the immune response to SARS-CoV-2, is where the repertoires were released. Samples came from the ongoing ImmuneRACE study (first 160 participants) plus 1,254 subjects from 6 global collaborators. The sample metadata nearly always contained a de-identified subject ID, COVID-19 status, age in years and sex. Where available, HLA class I and class II types were obtained from metadata supplied by the sample provider rather than from assay-based typing.

Trimmed from V: 3 bases; trimmed from J: 4 bases; junction bases lacking a gene match: 10. Measured from the cysteine to the phenylalanine, the CDR3 is 18 residues long. Kept here is only the CDR3 DNA, which spans 54 bases and is read in frame from base 1. CDR1 and CDR2, per the germline V gene (reference sequence), are SEHNR and FQNEAQ. In the prospective study, participants were about 18 to 89 years old, resided in about 25 geographic areas of the United States, and were enrolled through a virtual design. In the prospective study, participants were assigned to cohorts based on the clinical history participants reported in a screening survey and a study questionnaire. For ImmuneRACE Cohort 3, a participant was defined as recovered based on two consecutive negative NP/OP PCR tests, clearance by a healthcare professional, or resolution of symptoms. Each participant in the prospective study had whole blood, serum and a nasopharyngeal or oropharyngeal swab collected by mobile phlebotomists. Over a roughly 2-month period, participants in the prospective study had the option of providing additional blood draws and questionnaires. Blood samples from the prospective study were shipped frozen or at room temperature prior to DNA extraction.

The sample holds a few counts of this clone. This receptor's antigen is unknown. Base qualities are missing; no much larger clone stands one base away. The full study reports these points: How much clinical and demographic metadata was included differed by source and by participant, and the metadata was provided uncurated.

TCRbeta CDR3 regions were amplified from genomic DNA by means of the immunoSEQ Assay, a bias-controlled multiplex PCR. The paper's data handling went like this. The number of nucleated cells in each sample was estimated by amplification of reference gene primers within the assay. Sequence reads were collapsed and filtered to measure the absolute abundance of every unique TCRbeta CDR3 rearrangement. For each sample, productive Simpson clonality was calculated as the square root of Simpson's diversity index across productive rearrangements. The table was pulled from immuneACCESS by TCRdb, which kept in-frame rearrangements only. Such tables lose some clones; where checked, under half of the loss comes from unresolved V genes, and the rest has no known cause. The V and J calls and the clone size are those of that table, but D and trimming were determined from the DNA. The sample table records about 210,000 clones; roughly four fifths of these occur just once. The ten largest make up nearly 9.5% of the sample.

The receptor chain draws on TRBV7-9 and TRBJ2-1, and TRBD2 matches 12 of the central bases. This receptor was identified in a man in his forties who had recovered from COVID-19. Sequencing used PBMCs or T cells enriched from blood (not recorded which). The CDR3 protein is CASSFGLAGRARYNEQFF. In nucleotide form, the sequence is TGTGCCAGCAGCTTCGGACTAGCGGGGCGGGCGAGATACAATGAGCAGTTCTTC.